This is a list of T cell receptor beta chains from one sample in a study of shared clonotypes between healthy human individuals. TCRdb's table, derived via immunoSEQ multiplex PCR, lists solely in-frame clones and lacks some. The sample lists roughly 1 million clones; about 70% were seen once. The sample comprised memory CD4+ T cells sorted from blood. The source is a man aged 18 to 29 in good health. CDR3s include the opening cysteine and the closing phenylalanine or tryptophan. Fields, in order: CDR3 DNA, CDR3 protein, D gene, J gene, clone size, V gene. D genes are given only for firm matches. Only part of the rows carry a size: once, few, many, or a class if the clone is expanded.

CDR3 DNA: TGTGCCAGCAGCCCCAGGTGGGGGTTAGGCTACACCTTC
CDR3 protein: CASSPRWGLGYTF
D gene: -
J gene: TRBJ1-2
clone size: -
V gene: TRBV7-8

CDR3 DNA: TGCGCCAGCAGCCTAGGTAGCGGGAGTACCTCCTACGAGCAGTACTTC
CDR3 protein: CASSLGSGSTSYEQYF
D gene: TRBD2
J gene: TRBJ2-7
clone size: -
V gene: TRBV4-1

CDR3 DNA: TGTGCCAGCAGCCAACCCACAAGGACTGAAGCTTTCTTT
CDR3 protein: CASSQPTRTEAFF
D gene: -
J gene: TRBJ1-1
clone size: -
V gene: TRBV28

CDR3 DNA: TGTGCCAGCAGCTTAGGTGGGCAGGGCAATCAGCCCCAGCATTTT
CDR3 protein: CASSLGGQGNQPQHF
D gene: -
J gene: TRBJ1-5
clone size: few
V gene: TRBV7-8

CDR3 DNA: TGTGCCAGCAGCTTTAGGGATGAGCAGTTCTTC
CDR3 protein: CASSFRDEQFF
D gene: -
J gene: TRBJ2-1
clone size: -
V gene: TRBV5-6

CDR3 DNA: TGTGCCAGCAGCCGTAACCGGGACATTGTACCAGATACGCAGTATTTT
CDR3 protein: CASSRNRDIVPDTQYF
D gene: -
J gene: TRBJ2-3
clone size: -
V gene: TRBV7-8

CDR3 DNA: TGTGCCAGCAGGGGATCGGACACGGCGGGTTCACCCCTCCACTTT
CDR3 protein: CASRGSDTAGSPLHF
D gene: -
J gene: TRBJ1-6
clone size: -
V gene: TRBV2

CDR3 DNA: TGTGCCAGCAGCTTCCAGGGACCGACCAATCAGCCCCAGCATTTT
CDR3 protein: CASSFQGPTNQPQHF
D gene: -
J gene: TRBJ1-5
clone size: -
V gene: TRBV9

CDR3 DNA: TGCGCCAGCAGCGACAGCTCCGGTTTTTTCAGTTGGGTAAATAAGTCACCCCTCCACTTT
CDR3 protein: CASSDSSGFFSWVNKSPLHF
D gene: -
J gene: TRBJ1-6
clone size: once
V gene: TRBV10-1

CDR3 DNA: TGTGCCAGCAGCACACTTAGCGGGAGGGGTCTCAATGAGCAGTTCTTC
CDR3 protein: CASSTLSGRGLNEQFF
D gene: TRBD2
J gene: TRBJ2-1
clone size: -
V gene: TRBV7-2

CDR3 DNA: TGTGCCAGCAGCTTAGTGGCAGGGGGGAATCAGCCCCAGCATTTT
CDR3 protein: CASSLVAGGNQPQHF
D gene: TRBD1
J gene: TRBJ1-5
clone size: -
V gene: TRBV7-2

CDR3 DNA: TGTGCCAGCTCTAGCGAGAGCTCCTACAATGAGCAGTTCTTC
CDR3 protein: CASSSESSYNEQFF
D gene: -
J gene: TRBJ2-1
clone size: -
V gene: TRBV18

CDR3 DNA: TGTGCCAGCAGCTTACTCCCCGGGACAGGTGAAAAACTGTTTTTT
CDR3 protein: CASSLLPGTGEKLFF
D gene: TRBD1
J gene: TRBJ1-4
clone size: -
V gene: TRBV11-2

CDR3 DNA: TGTGCCTGGAGTGTGGGGACAGGCTTGGGGGCTTTCTTT
CDR3 protein: CAWSVGTGLGAFF
D gene: TRBD1
J gene: TRBJ1-1
clone size: few
V gene: TRBV30

CDR3 DNA: TGTGCCAGCAGTGTCGAGGACAGGGGCAATCAGCCCCAGCATTTT
CDR3 protein: CASSVEDRGNQPQHF
D gene: TRBD1
J gene: TRBJ1-5
clone size: -
V gene: TRBV2

CDR3 DNA: TGTGCCTGGAGTGTAGGTAGCGGGGGTCCTTATGGCACAGATACGCAGTATTTT
CDR3 protein: CAWSVGSGGPYGTDTQYF
D gene: TRBD2
J gene: TRBJ2-3
clone size: -
V gene: TRBV30

CDR3 DNA: TGTGCCAGCAGCTTAGGGGGTCGCGGGAGGTTACTCTCCTACGAGCAGTACTTC
CDR3 protein: CASSLGGRGRLLSYEQYF
D gene: TRBD2
J gene: TRBJ2-7
clone size: once
V gene: TRBV7-2

CDR3 DNA: TGTGCCAGCAGCCCCCAAGGCTCAACTAATGAAAAACTGTTTTTT
CDR3 protein: CASSPQGSTNEKLFF
D gene: -
J gene: TRBJ1-4
clone size: -
V gene: TRBV9

CDR3 DNA: TGCGCCAGCAGCCTACCTAGCGGGAGTGAGGAGACCCAGTACTTC
CDR3 protein: CASSLPSGSEETQYF
D gene: TRBD2
J gene: TRBJ2-5
clone size: -
V gene: TRBV5-1

CDR3 DNA: TGTGCCAGCAGCTTAGAAGGCGGGGTCCAAGAGACCCAGTACTTC
CDR3 protein: CASSLEGGVQETQYF
D gene: -
J gene: TRBJ2-5
clone size: -
V gene: TRBV7-2

CDR3 DNA: TGTGCCAGCGGGGGACGCGGCAGGACGAACACCGGGGAGCTGTTTTTT
CDR3 protein: CASGGRGRTNTGELFF
D gene: -
J gene: TRBJ2-2
clone size: -
V gene: TRBV9

CDR3 DNA: TGCGCCAGCAGCCAGCAGGGAGGGGAAAAACTGTTTTTT
CDR3 protein: CASSQQGGEKLFF
D gene: -
J gene: TRBJ1-4
clone size: -
V gene: TRBV4-1

CDR3 DNA: TGCGCCAGCAGCCCCGAGGGCAGATCGATAACCGGGGAGCTGTTTTTT
CDR3 protein: CASSPEGRSITGELFF
D gene: -
J gene: TRBJ2-2
clone size: -
V gene: TRBV5-1

CDR3 DNA: TGTGCCAGCTCCCCAGGGGATGGGGAGACCCAGTACTTC
CDR3 protein: CASSPGDGETQYF
D gene: -
J gene: TRBJ2-5
clone size: -
V gene: TRBV7-8

CDR3 DNA: TGTGCCAGCAGTTTACGGACAGGGGATTCACCCCTCCACTTT
CDR3 protein: CASSLRTGDSPLHF
D gene: TRBD1
J gene: TRBJ1-6
clone size: few
V gene: TRBV27

CDR3 DNA: TGTGCCAGTAGTTTTTCGACAGGGCCCTACGAGCAGTACTTC
CDR3 protein: CASSFSTGPYEQYF
D gene: TRBD1
J gene: TRBJ2-7
clone size: few
V gene: TRBV19

CDR3 DNA: TGTGCCAGCAGTGGGACAGGGCAGGTCACTGAAGCTTTCTTT
CDR3 protein: CASSGTGQVTEAFF
D gene: TRBD1
J gene: TRBJ1-1
clone size: -
V gene: TRBV2

CDR3 DNA: TGTGCCAGCAGCTTAAGCATCTCCAGGAACACTGAAGCTTTCTTT
CDR3 protein: CASSLSISRNTEAFF
D gene: -
J gene: TRBJ1-1
clone size: -
V gene: TRBV7-9

CDR3 DNA: TGTGCCAGCAGTGAACAGGGGCCTAACTATGGCTACACCTTC
CDR3 protein: CASSEQGPNYGYTF
D gene: -
J gene: TRBJ1-2
clone size: -
V gene: TRBV2

CDR3 DNA: TGTGCCAGCACCCAGGGGACTTCTCTCGAGCAGTACTTC
CDR3 protein: CASTQGTSLEQYF
D gene: -
J gene: TRBJ2-7
clone size: -
V gene: TRBV6-5

CDR3 DNA: TGCGCCAGCAGGACTAGCGGGGGGGCTGGAGCGCAGTATTTT
CDR3 protein: CASRTSGGAGAQYF
D gene: TRBD2
J gene: TRBJ2-3
clone size: -
V gene: TRBV5-1

CDR3 DNA: TGTGCCAGCAGTTCCGGACAGGGGGGCAATCAGCCCCAGCATTTT
CDR3 protein: CASSSGQGGNQPQHF
D gene: TRBD1
J gene: TRBJ1-5
clone size: -
V gene: TRBV6-6

CDR3 DNA: TGTGCCAGCAGCCCTCGACAGGGGGCGGACACTGAAGCTTTCTTT
CDR3 protein: CASSPRQGADTEAFF
D gene: TRBD1
J gene: TRBJ1-1
clone size: -
V gene: TRBV9

CDR3 DNA: TGTGCCAGCAGCCTGAGAGCGGAGACCTACGAGCAGTACTTC
CDR3 protein: CASSLRAETYEQYF
D gene: -
J gene: TRBJ2-7
clone size: -
V gene: TRBV7-9

CDR3 DNA: TGTGCCAGCAGTGAAGCCTGGACGGTTAGGGGCTACACCTTC
CDR3 protein: CASSEAWTVRGYTF
D gene: -
J gene: TRBJ1-2
clone size: -
V gene: TRBV6-1

CDR3 DNA: TGCGCCAGCAGTGGCGGGACTACGAACACCGGGGAGCTGTTTTTT
CDR3 protein: CASSGGTTNTGELFF
D gene: TRBD2
J gene: TRBJ2-2
clone size: -
V gene: TRBV10-1

CDR3 DNA: TGTGCCAGCAGCCCCAGCCCGGACAGGGGCCATTCACCCCTCCACTTT
CDR3 protein: CASSPSPDRGHSPLHF
D gene: TRBD1
J gene: TRBJ1-6
clone size: -
V gene: TRBV5-4

CDR3 DNA: TGTGCCAGCAGCCGAATCCCCCTAGGAGGGAAGGAAAGCAATCAGCCCCAGCATTTT
CDR3 protein: CASSRIPLGGKESNQPQHF
D gene: -
J gene: TRBJ1-5
clone size: -
V gene: TRBV27

CDR3 DNA: TGTGCCAGCAGCTCCCCACGGGACCAGGACGAGCAGTACTTC
CDR3 protein: CASSSPRDQDEQYF
D gene: -
J gene: TRBJ2-7
clone size: -
V gene: TRBV7-2

CDR3 DNA: TGTGCCAGTAGTACACGCCCTGGGGCGGGCTACGAGCAGTACTTC
CDR3 protein: CASSTRPGAGYEQYF
D gene: -
J gene: TRBJ2-7
clone size: -
V gene: TRBV19

CDR3 DNA: TGTGCCAGCATGGGGCTAGCGGGCGAGCAGTACTTC
CDR3 protein: CASMGLAGEQYF
D gene: TRBD2
J gene: TRBJ2-7
clone size: -
V gene: TRBV7-8

CDR3 DNA: TGTGCCAGCACCCCGGGACAGGGGACCACAGATACGCAGTATTTT
CDR3 protein: CASTPGQGTTDTQYF
D gene: TRBD1
J gene: TRBJ2-3
clone size: -
V gene: TRBV5-6

CDR3 DNA: TGTGCCAGCAGTAAATGGACGGAAGAAGCTTTCTTT
CDR3 protein: CASSKWTEEAFF
D gene: -
J gene: TRBJ1-1
clone size: -
V gene: TRBV6-1

CDR3 DNA: TGTGCCAGCAGCTTGGATCGTCAGGGGGGCACAGATACGCAGTATTTT
CDR3 protein: CASSLDRQGGTDTQYF
D gene: TRBD1
J gene: TRBJ2-3
clone size: -
V gene: TRBV5-6

CDR3 DNA: TGTGCCAGCAGTGGAACAGGGGGAGGAGAAAAACTGTTTTTT
CDR3 protein: CASSGTGGGEKLFF
D gene: TRBD1
J gene: TRBJ1-4
clone size: -
V gene: TRBV28

CDR3 DNA: TGTGCCAGCAGCGACACTAGCGGGGGGCGAGATACGCAGTATTTT
CDR3 protein: CASSDTSGGRDTQYF
D gene: TRBD2
J gene: TRBJ2-3
clone size: -
V gene: TRBV6-5

CDR3 DNA: TGTGCCATCTGCAGGACTAGCGATGGGACAGATACGCAGTATTTT
CDR3 protein: CAICRTSDGTDTQYF
D gene: TRBD2
J gene: TRBJ2-3
clone size: -
V gene: TRBV10-3